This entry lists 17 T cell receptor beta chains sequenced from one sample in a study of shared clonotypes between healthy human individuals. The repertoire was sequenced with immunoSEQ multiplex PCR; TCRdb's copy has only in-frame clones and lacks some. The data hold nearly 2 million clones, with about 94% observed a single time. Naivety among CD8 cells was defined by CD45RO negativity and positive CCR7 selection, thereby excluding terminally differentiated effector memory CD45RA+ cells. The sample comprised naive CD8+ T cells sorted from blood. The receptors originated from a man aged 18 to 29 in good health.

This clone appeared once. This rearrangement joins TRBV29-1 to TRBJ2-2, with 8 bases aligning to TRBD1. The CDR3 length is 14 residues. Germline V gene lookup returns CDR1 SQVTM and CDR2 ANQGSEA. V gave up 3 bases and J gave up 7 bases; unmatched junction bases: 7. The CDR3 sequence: CSVERQGAGGELFF. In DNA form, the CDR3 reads TGCAGCGTTGAGCGGCAGGGGGCAGGCGGGGAGCTGTTTTTT.

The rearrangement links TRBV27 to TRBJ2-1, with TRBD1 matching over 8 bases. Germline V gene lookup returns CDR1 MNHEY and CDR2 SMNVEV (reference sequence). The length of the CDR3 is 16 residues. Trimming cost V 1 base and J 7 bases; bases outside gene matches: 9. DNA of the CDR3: TGTGCCAGCAGTTTATTAGGGACAGGTGCGAAAAATGAGCAGTTCTTC. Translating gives CASSLLGTGAKNEQFF.

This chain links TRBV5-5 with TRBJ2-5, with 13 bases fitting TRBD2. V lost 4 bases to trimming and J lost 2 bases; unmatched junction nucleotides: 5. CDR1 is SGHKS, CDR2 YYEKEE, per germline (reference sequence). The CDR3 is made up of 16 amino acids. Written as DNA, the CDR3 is TGTGCCAGCAGCCCTGGACTAGCGGGAGTACAAGAGACCCAGTACTTC. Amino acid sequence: CASSPGLAGVQETQYF.

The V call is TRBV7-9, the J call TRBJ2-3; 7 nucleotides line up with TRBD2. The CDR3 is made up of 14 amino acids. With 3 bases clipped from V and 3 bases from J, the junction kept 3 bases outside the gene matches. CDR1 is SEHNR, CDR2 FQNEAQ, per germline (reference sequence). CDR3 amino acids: CASSFPSGTDTQYF. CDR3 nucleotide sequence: TGTGCCAGCAGCTTCCCTAGCGGAACAGATACGCAGTATTTT. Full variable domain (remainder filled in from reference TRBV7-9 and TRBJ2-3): DTGVSQNPRHKITKRGQNVTFRCDPISEHNRLYWYRQTLGQGPEFLTYFQNEAQLEKSRLLSDRFSAERPKGSFSTLEIQRTEQGDSAMYLCASSFPSGTDTQYFGPGTRLTVL.

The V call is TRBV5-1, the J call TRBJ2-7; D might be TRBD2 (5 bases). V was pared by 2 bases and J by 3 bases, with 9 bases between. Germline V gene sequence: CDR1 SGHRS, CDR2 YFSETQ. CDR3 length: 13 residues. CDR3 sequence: CASSLGSFYEQYF. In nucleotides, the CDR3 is TGCGCCAGCAGCTTAGGGAGCTTCTACGAGCAGTACTTC.

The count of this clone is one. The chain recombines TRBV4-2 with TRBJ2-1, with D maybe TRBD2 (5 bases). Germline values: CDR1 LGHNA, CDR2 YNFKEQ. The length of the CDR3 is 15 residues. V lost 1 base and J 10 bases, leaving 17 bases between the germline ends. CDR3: CASSQAITSGREQFF. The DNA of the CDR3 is TGTGCCAGCAGCCAAGCCATCACTAGTGGCCGCGAGCAGTTCTTC.

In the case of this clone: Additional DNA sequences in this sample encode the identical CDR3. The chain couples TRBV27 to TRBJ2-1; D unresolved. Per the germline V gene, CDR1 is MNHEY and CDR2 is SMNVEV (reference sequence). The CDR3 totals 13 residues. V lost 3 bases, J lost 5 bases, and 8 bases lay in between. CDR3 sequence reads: CASSFGSNNEQFF. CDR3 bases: TGTGCCAGCAGTTTTGGATCTAACAATGAGCAGTTCTTC.

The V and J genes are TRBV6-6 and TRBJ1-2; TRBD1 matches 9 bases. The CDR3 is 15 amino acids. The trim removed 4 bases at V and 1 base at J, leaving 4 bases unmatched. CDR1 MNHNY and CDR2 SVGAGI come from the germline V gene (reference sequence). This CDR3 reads CASSSPTGGNYGYTF. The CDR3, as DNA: TGTGCCAGCAGTTCCCCGACAGGGGGTAACTATGGCTACACCTTC.

CDR3 coding DNA: TGTGCCAGCAGTGACCCCCCTCAGGGTGATCAGCCCCAGCATTTT. Protein product: CASSDPPQGDQPQHF. J is TRBJ1-5 and V is TRBV6-1; possible D gene TRBD1, 5 bases. The CDR3 loop spans 15 amino acids. Germline V CDR1 and CDR2: MNHNS, SASEGT. Trimming removed 3 bases from V and 5 bases from J, with 14 bases in between.

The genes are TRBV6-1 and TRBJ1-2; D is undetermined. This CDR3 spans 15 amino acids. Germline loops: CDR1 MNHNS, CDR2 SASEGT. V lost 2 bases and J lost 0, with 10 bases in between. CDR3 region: CASSEWASTNYGYTF. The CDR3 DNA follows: TGTGCCAGCAGTGAATGGGCCAGCACTAACTATGGCTACACCTTC.

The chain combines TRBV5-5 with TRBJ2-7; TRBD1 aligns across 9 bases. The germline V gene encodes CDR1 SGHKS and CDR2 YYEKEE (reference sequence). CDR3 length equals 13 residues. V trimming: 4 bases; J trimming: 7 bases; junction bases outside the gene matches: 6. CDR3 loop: CASSLGTGWEQYF. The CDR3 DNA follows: TGTGCCAGCAGCCTTGGGACAGGGTGGGAGCAGTACTTC. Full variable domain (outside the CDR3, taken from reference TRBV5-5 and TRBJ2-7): DAGVTQSPTHLIKTRGQQVTLRCSPISGHKSVSWYQQVLGQGPQFIFQYYEKEERGRGNFPDRFSARQFPNYSSELNVNALLLGDSALYLCASSLGTGWEQYFGPGTRLTVT.

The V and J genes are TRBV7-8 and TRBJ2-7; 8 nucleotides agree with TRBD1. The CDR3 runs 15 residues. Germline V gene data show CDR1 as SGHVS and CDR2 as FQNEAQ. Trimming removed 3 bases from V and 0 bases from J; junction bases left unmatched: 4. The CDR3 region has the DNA TGTGCCAGCAGCTTCGGGACAGGAGACTCCTACGAGCAGTACTTC. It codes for CASSFGTGDSYEQYF.

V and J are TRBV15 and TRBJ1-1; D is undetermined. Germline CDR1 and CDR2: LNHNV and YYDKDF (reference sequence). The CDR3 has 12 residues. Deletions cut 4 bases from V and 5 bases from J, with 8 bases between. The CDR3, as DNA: TGTGCCACCAGCAACCCGGGGACTGAAGCTTTCTTT. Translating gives CATSNPGTEAFF.

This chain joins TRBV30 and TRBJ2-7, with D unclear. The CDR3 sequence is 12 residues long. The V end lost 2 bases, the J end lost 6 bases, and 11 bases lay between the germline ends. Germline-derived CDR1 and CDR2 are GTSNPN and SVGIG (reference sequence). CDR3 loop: CAWSMTESEQYF. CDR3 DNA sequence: TGTGCCTGGAGTATGACCGAGTCCGAGCAGTACTTC.

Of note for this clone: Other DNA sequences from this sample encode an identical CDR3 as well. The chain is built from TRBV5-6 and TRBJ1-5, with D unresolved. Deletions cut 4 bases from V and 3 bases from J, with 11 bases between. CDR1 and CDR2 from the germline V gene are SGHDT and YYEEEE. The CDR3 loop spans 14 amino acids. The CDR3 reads CASSLDGFNQPQHF. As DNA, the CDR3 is TGTGCCAGCAGCCTGGACGGATTCAATCAGCCCCAGCATTTT.

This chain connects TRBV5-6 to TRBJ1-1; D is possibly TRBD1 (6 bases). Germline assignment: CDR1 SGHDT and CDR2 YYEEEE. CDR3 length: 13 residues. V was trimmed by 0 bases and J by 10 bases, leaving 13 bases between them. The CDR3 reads CASSLGGPTLAFF. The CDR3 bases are TGTGCCAGCAGCTTGGGGGGGCCTACGTTAGCTTTCTTT.

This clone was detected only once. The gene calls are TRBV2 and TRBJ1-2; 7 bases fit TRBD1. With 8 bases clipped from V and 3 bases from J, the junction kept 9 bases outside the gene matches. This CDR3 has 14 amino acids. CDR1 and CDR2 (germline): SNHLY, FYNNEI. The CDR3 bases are TGTGCCAGCCGGGGGAGGGGGCTGGACTATGGCTACACCTTC. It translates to CASRGRGLDYGYTF.